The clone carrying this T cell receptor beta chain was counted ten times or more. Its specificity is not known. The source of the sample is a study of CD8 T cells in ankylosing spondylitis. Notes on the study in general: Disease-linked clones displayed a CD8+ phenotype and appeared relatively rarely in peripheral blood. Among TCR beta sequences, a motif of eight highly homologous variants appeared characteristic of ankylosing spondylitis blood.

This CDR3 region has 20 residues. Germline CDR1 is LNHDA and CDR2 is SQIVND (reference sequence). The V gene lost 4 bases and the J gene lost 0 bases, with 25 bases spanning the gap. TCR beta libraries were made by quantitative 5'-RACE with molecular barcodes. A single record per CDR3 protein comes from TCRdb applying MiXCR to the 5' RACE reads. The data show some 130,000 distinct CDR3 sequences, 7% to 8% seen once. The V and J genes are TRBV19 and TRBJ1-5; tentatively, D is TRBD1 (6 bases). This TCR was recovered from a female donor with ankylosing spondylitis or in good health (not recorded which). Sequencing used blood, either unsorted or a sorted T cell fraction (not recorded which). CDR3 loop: CASSRESLVGTSYSNQPQHF. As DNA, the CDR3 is TGTGCCAGTAGTAGGGAAAGCTTGGTGGGGACAAGCTATAGCAATCAGCCCCAGCATTTT.